This T cell receptor beta chain was sequenced during a study of OX40 agonist ivuxolimab in advanced cancers. Autoimmune disease history or systemic immunosuppression meant exclusion. Blood draws occurred at baseline, cycle 4 day 1, and cycle 7 day 1. The CDR3 contains 13 residues. V was shortened by 11 bases and J by 6 bases, with 20 bases between the two germline ends. Germline assignment: CDR1 MNHNY and CDR2 SVGAGI (reference sequence). Assay: immunoSEQ multiplex PCR; the TCRdb copy retains only in-frame clones and omits some. The sample records about 68,000 clones, approximately 87% being singletons.

This receptor was identified in an adult with an advanced solid tumor such as melanoma, head and neck, liver or kidney cancer. Sequences were derived from CD4+ or CD8+ T cells sorted from blood, sampled in a trial of the OX40 agonist ivuxolimab. This rearrangement joins TRBV6-6 to TRBJ2-7; D is possibly TRBD1 (6 bases). As DNA, the CDR3 is TGTGCCGCCAAGGGGCAGGGGAATCGCGAGCAGTACTTC. It codes for CAAKGQGNREQYF.